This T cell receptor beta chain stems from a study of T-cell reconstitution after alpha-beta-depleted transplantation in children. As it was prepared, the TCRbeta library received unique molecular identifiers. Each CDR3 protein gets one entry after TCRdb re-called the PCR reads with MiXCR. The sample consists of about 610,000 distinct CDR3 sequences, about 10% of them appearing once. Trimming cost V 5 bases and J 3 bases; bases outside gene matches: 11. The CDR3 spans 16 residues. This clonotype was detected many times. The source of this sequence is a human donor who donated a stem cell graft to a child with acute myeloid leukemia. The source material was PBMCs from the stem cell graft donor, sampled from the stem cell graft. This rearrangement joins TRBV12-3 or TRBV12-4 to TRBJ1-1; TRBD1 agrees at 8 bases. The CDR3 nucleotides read TGTGCCAGCAGTAAAAACAGGGGGGGTCTCTACACTGAAGCTTTCTTT. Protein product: CASSKNRGGLYTEAFF.